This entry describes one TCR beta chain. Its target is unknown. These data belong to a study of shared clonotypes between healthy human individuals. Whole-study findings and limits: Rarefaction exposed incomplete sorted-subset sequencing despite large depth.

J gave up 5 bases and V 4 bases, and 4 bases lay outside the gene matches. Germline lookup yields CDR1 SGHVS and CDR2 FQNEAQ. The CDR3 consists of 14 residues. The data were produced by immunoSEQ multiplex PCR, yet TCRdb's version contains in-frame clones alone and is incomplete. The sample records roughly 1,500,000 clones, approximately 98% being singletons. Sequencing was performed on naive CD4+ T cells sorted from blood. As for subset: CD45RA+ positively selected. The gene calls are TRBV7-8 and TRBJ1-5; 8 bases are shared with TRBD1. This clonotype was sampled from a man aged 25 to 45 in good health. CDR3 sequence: CASSYRGRDQPQHF. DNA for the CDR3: TGTGCCAGCAGCTACAGGGGGAGGGATCAGCCCCAGCATTTT.